This T cell receptor beta chain was sequenced for a study of CD8 T cells in ankylosing spondylitis. The study, taken as a whole, reports: As reported, disease-linked clones showed significant enrichment in matched ankylosing spondylitis synovial fluid.

TCRdb re-analysed the 5' RACE reads in MiXCR, keeping a single row per CDR3 protein. The data show 150,000 to 200,000 distinct CDR3 sequences, about 16% seen once. On this clonotype: Its target is not known.

The germline V gene encodes CDR1 SGHRS and CDR2 YFSETQ. The CDR3 contains 16 residues. With V trimmed by 0 bases and J by 4 bases, 6 bases remained unmatched. The receptor was isolated from a male donor with ankylosing spondylitis or in good health (not recorded which). Sequencing was carried out using blood, either unsorted or a sorted T cell fraction (not recorded which). The rearrangement uses TRBV5-1 and TRBJ2-1, with 8 nucleotides matching TRBD1. CDR3: CASSLEAGGPYNEQFF. The CDR3 DNA reads TGCGCCAGCAGCTTGGAAGCAGGGGGCCCTTACAATGAGCAGTTCTTC.